Below, one T cell receptor beta chain is given with its context. Its antigen is not identified. This specimen comes from a study of neoadjuvant nivolumab and ipilimumab in lung cancer. Study-wide results and limits: TCR sequencing covered a small number of samples. Higher pretherapy blood TCR richness went with higher resected-tumor richness. From pretherapy to surgery, tumor richness and clonality rose with dual therapy.

The germline V and J ends were trimmed by 10 bases and 5 bases, with 23 bases remaining between them. The germline V gene has CDR1 MDHEN and CDR2 SYDVKM. The CDR3 sequence is 15 residues long. The method was immunoSEQ multiplex PCR; TCRdb's version includes in-frame clones alone and lacks a portion of them. Of 30,000 or so clones listed, roughly 90% are singletons. The input for sequencing was peripheral blood, taken after neoadjuvant nivolumab, alone or with ipilimumab, at or shortly before surgery. This rearrangement joins TRBV28 to TRBJ1-1; possibly TRBD1 for D (6 bases). The sequence derives from an adult with non-small cell lung cancer. DNA of the CDR3: TGTGCCACTCTACTCGCCAGGGGTGTAAAGACTGAAGCTTTCTTT. The encoded protein is CATLLARGVKTEAFF.